The clone carrying this T cell receptor beta chain has more than one count but fewer than ten. Its cognate antigen is unknown. The sample belongs to a study of T cells in Graves' hyperthyroidism and ophthalmopathy. Looking at the study overall: At initial diagnosis, before any treatment had begun, peripheral blood was obtained. General observations from the study: Also found in blood were most expanded thyroid clonotypes above 0.001.

The TCR beta CDR3 regions underwent amplification using RNA transcripts as the source. The HTBI primer set drove a first-round RT-PCR of the TCR CDR3. TCRdb processed the multiplex PCR reads anew with MiXCR; each CDR3 protein has one entry. The sample has a few hundred thousand distinct CDR3 sequences, less than 25% seen once. Patients having uncontrolled infection, another autoimmune disease, pregnancy or lactation were not included. The PBMCs were taken from approximately 9 ml of fresh peripheral blood. The germline V gene encodes CDR1 LGHDT and CDR2 YNNKEL (reference sequence). This CDR3 comprises 15 residues. V lost 3 bases to trimming and J lost 8 bases; unmatched junction nucleotides: 8.

The J gene is TRBJ2-4, the V gene TRBV3-1; the match to TRBD2 covers 9 bases. The source is a woman aged 70 to 79 with Graves' ophthalmopathy. The specimen was blood. The CDR3 loop is CASSQAGLAVDIQYF. The CDR3 DNA reads TGTGCCAGCAGCCAGGCGGGACTAGCTGTTGACATTCAGTACTTC.